The present TCR beta chain was sequenced within a study of blood T cell repertoires in COVID-19. Study details: Samples came from the United States, Italy and Spain, spanning acute and convalescent COVID-19.

Germline CDR1 reads KGHDR; CDR2 reads SFDVKD. V was pared by 3 bases and J by 3 bases, with 3 bases of the junction left unmatched. The CDR3 extends over 15 amino acids. Enrollees, roughly 18 to 89 years old, lived in about two dozen US areas. Participants' reported clinical history set cohort assignment. Among Cohort 3 donors, those recovered had two negative PCRs, clearance, or symptom resolution. The data were produced by immunoSEQ multiplex PCR, yet TCRdb's version contains in-frame clones alone and is incomplete. This sample has fewer than 250,000 clones; about 84% occur once, and the top ten carry approximately 2%.

The J gene is TRBJ2-3, the V gene TRBV24-1; 9 bases line up with TRBD1. Sequenced input: PBMCs or T cells enriched from blood (not recorded which). The source of this sequence is a man between 60 and 70 years old who had recovered from COVID-19. The CDR3 DNA sequence: TGTGCCACCAGTGATCCGGGACAGGGTACAGATACGCAGTATTTT. It specifies CATSDPGQGTDTQYF.